A single sample is the source of the 28 T cell receptor beta chains below, sequenced in a study of blood T cell repertoires in COVID-19. Libraries were prepared by immunoSEQ multiplex PCR; TCRdb keeps only in-frame clonotypes and omits some of them. Found here are fewer than 70,000 clones, around 82% of them singletons; the top ten hold around 9.5%. Sequences were obtained from peripheral blood. The receptor set was obtained from a man between 45 and 60 years old with active COVID-19.

The V gene is TRBV7-2, the J gene TRBJ1-2, with D perhaps TRBD1 (6 bases). Germline V lookup: CDR1 SGHTA, CDR2 FQGNSA. The CDR3 consists of 16 residues. V was clipped by 3 bases and J by 0 bases, with 14 bases between them. The CDR3 sequence is CASSLDSSGANYGYTF. CDR3 sequence (DNA): TGTGCCAGCAGCTTGGATTCTTCAGGGGCTAACTATGGCTACACCTTC.

This CDR3 reads CASSEGGVELFF. As DNA, the CDR3 is TGTGCCAGCAGTGAAGGGGGGGTGGAACTGTTTTTT. The chain has TRBV2 and TRBJ1-4; weak D call: TRBD1 (5 bases). This CDR3 spans 12 amino acids. V shed 1 base and J shed 12 bases, with 9 bases lying between them. Germline CDR1 reads SNHLY; CDR2 reads FYNNEI.

The J gene is TRBJ2-7, the V gene TRBV4-2; possible D gene TRBD2, 5 bases. Trimming shortened V by 1 base and J by 2 bases, and 6 bases separated the two germline ends. This CDR3 comprises 13 residues. The germline CDR1 and CDR2 sequences are LGHNA and YNFKEQ. The CDR3, as DNA: TGTGCCAGCAGCCAAGGAGGGCCCTACGAGCAGTACTTC. Encoded protein: CASSQGGPYEQYF.

V gene TRBV5-1 combines with J gene TRBJ2-3; no clear D. The CDR3 is 13 residues long. Germline V gene lookup returns CDR1 SGHRS and CDR2 YFSETQ. V was clipped by 4 bases and J by 0 bases, with 6 bases between them. The CDR3 reads CASSPTSTDTQYF. The CDR3 DNA reads TGCGCCAGCAGCCCTACTAGCACAGATACGCAGTATTTT.

The J gene is TRBJ2-7, the V gene TRBV4-1, with 9 bases identical to TRBD2. CDR1 and CDR2 (germline): MGHRA, YSYEKL. J was trimmed by 3 bases and V by 4 bases; bases with no gene match: 7. The CDR3 length is 15 residues. The CDR3: CASSRGAGGVYEQYF. CDR3 DNA sequence: TGCGCCAGCAGCCGGGGTGCGGGGGGGGTCTACGAGCAGTACTTC.

This chain uses TRBV7-9 with TRBJ1-3; 8 bases line up with TRBD1. The germline V gene has CDR1 SEHNR and CDR2 FQNEAQ (reference sequence). CDR3 size: 16 residues. V gave up 7 bases and J gave up 0 bases; unmatched junction bases: 8. CDR3 in DNA: TGTGCCAGCATCCCTACAGGGGGTAGCTCTGGAAACACCATATATTTT. It yields the protein CASIPTGGSSGNTIYF.

The gene calls are TRBV12-3 or TRBV12-4 and TRBJ2-6, with D unclear. Between the trimmed V and J ends, which lost 5 bases and 3 bases, there was a span of 5 bases. The CDR3 runs 13 residues. The CDR3: CASSPGGANVLTF. In DNA, the CDR3 is TGTGCCAGCAGTCCCGGTGGGGCCAACGTCCTGACTTTC.

The chain joins TRBV29-1 to TRBJ2-7, with 8 bases aligning to TRBD2. CDR1 is SQVTM and CDR2 is ANQGSEA in the germline V gene. CDR3 size: 15 residues. Trimming at V came to 6 bases and at J to 2 bases, leaving 12 bases not matched to a gene. The CDR3 here is CSVGGVASDPYEQYF. The CDR3 DNA reads TGCAGCGTCGGGGGGGTGGCTAGCGACCCCTACGAGCAGTACTTC.

This chain joins TRBV5-4 and TRBJ2-7; a weak D match, TRBD2 (6 bases). The V end lost 2 bases, the J end lost 4 bases, and 16 bases lay between the germline ends. This CDR3 has 15 residues. Germline V lookup: CDR1 SGHNT, CDR2 YYREEE (reference sequence). CDR3 in DNA: TGTGCCAGCAGCTTCCCCGGGACTGGGGCTTACGAGCAGTACTTC. As protein: CASSFPGTGAYEQYF.

The V call is TRBV11-2, the J call TRBJ2-5, with 9 positions matching TRBD1. The junction had 12 bases not matched to a gene; V was cut back by 5 bases and J by 5 bases. Germline values: CDR1 SGHAT, CDR2 FQNNGV. This CDR3 is built from 16 residues. In DNA form, the CDR3 reads TGTGCCAGCAGCCCTAGGAGGACAGGGGAGGGGGAGACCCAGTACTTC. The encoded protein is CASSPRRTGEGETQYF.

This rearrangement joins TRBV27 to TRBJ2-5; 8 bases map to TRBD1. The CDR3 has 15 amino acids. Germline lookup yields CDR1 MNHEY and CDR2 SMNVEV (reference sequence). Trimming removed 4 bases from V and 4 bases from J; junction bases left unmatched: 8. Written as DNA, the CDR3 is TGTGCCAGCAGTTCTGGGACCAGGGGGCGAGAGACCCAGTACTTC. It is translated as CASSSGTRGRETQYF.

This sequence joins TRBV9 and TRBJ1-6; 10 bases align to TRBD1. The CDR3 consists of 17 residues. From germline, CDR1 is SGDLS and CDR2 YYNGEE. J lost 2 bases, V lost 3 bases, and 5 bases had no gene match. CDR3 region: CASSEGQGTPYNSPLHF. CDR3 DNA sequence: TGTGCCAGCAGCGAGGGACAGGGGACCCCCTATAATTCACCCCTCCACTTT.

This clone showed up just once. The rearrangement uses TRBV11-3 and TRBJ2-1; tentatively, D is TRBD2 (5 bases). CDR3 length: 13 amino acids. Germline CDR1 and CDR2: SGHNT and YENEEA. Trimming shortened V by 1 base and J by 9 bases, and 10 bases separated the two germline ends. As DNA, the CDR3 is TGTGCCAGCAGCTTAGGTAGCGCGACTGAGCAGTTCTTC. Its protein is CASSLGSATEQFF.

This chain connects TRBV19 to TRBJ2-7; the D gene is possibly TRBD1 (5 bases). CDR3 length: 14 residues. CDR1 and CDR2 (germline): LNHDA, SQIVND (reference sequence). Trimming stripped 3 bases from V and 5 bases from J, with 14 bases between. The CDR3 loop is CASSMTAQGNEQYF. The DNA of the CDR3 is TGTGCCAGTAGTATGACAGCCCAGGGAAACGAGCAGTACTTC.

This clone was seen once. The V and J genes are TRBV4-1 and TRBJ2-5; D remains unclear. Germline loops: CDR1 MGHRA, CDR2 YSYEKL. This CDR3 has 14 amino acids. V gave up 1 base and J gave up 5 bases, with 11 bases separating them. This chain's CDR3 is CASSQGPSGETQYF. CDR3 sequence (DNA): TGCGCCAGCAGCCAAGGGCCCTCGGGTGAGACCCAGTACTTC.

The chain carries TRBV7-2 and TRBJ2-5; 8 nucleotides align to TRBD2. J lost 5 bases, V lost 4 bases, and 3 bases had no gene match. Germline V gene sequence: CDR1 SGHTA, CDR2 FQGNSA. The CDR3 is 13 amino acids. The CDR3 region is CASSSEREETQYF. The DNA for the CDR3 is TGTGCCAGCAGCTCCGAGCGGGAGGAGACCCAGTACTTC.

The genes are TRBV7-2 and TRBJ2-1; 14 nucleotides align to TRBD2. CDR3 length equals 16 residues. After removal of 3 bases from V and 3 bases from J, the junction contained 1 base not matched to a gene. Germline loops: CDR1 SGHTA, CDR2 FQGNSA. The chain's CDR3 is CASSFGTSGGYNEQFF. CDR3 bases: TGTGCCAGCAGCTTTGGGACTAGCGGGGGCTACAATGAGCAGTTCTTC.

The V and J genes are TRBV2 and TRBJ2-3; no firm D call. CDR3 size: 13 residues. CDR1 SNHLY and CDR2 FYNNEI come from the germline V gene. Trimming removed 2 bases from V and 5 bases from J, with 8 bases in between. Here the CDR3 DNA reads TGTGCCAGCAGTGAAATCGCCGGAGATACGCAGTATTTT. As protein: CASSEIAGDTQYF.

The gene calls are TRBV19 and TRBJ2-7; 7 bases align to TRBD2. In germline, CDR1 is LNHDA, CDR2 SQIVND (reference sequence). The CDR3 is made up of 12 amino acids. The trim removed 6 bases at V and 7 bases at J, leaving 6 bases unmatched. In DNA form, the CDR3 reads TGTGCCAGTAGCCCACCCGGGAGGGAGCAGTACTTC. It translates to CASSPPGREQYF.

The chain links TRBV28 to TRBJ2-1, with D tentatively TRBD2 (5 bases). V was trimmed by 2 bases and J by 4 bases, leaving 12 bases between them. CDR1 is MDHEN, CDR2 SYDVKM, per germline. This CDR3 is 15 amino acids long. CDR3 amino acids: CASSLNRRVYNEQFF. CDR3 DNA sequence: TGTGCCAGCAGTTTAAATAGGCGGGTGTACAATGAGCAGTTCTTC.

This clone was detected only a few times. The chain couples TRBV27 to TRBJ1-1; TRBD1 might be the D (5 bases). The CDR3 covers 14 residues. Germline V gives CDR1 MNHEY, CDR2 SMNVEV (reference sequence). Deletions cut 6 bases from V and 6 bases from J, with 17 bases between. The CDR3 DNA is TGTGCCAGCAGCCTCGGGCCCTGGGGCGCTGAAGCTTTCTTT. Residues: CASSLGPWGAEAFF.

The chain uses TRBV5-8 and TRBJ1-5; 9 bases are shared with TRBD1. Germline loops: CDR1 SGHTS, CDR2 YDEGEE. V lost 3 bases and J lost 6; bases outside the gene matches: 7. This CDR3 is 15 amino acids long. The CDR3 region has the DNA TGTGCCAGCAGCTCCCGAGGGACAGGGTCTCAGCCCCAGCATTTT. The encoded protein is CASSSRGTGSQPQHF. Looking up the rest from reference TRBV5-8 and TRBJ1-5 gives the full variable domain: EAGVTQSPTHLIKTRGQQATLRCSPISGHTSVYWYQQALGLGLQFLLWYDEGEERNRGNFPPRFSGRQFPNYSSELNVNALELEDSALYLCASSSRGTGSQPQHFGDGTRLSIL.

The table lists this clone with a count of one. This chain joins TRBV6-6 and TRBJ2-1; maybe TRBD1 (5 bases). CDR3 length equals 13 residues. Germline V gene data show CDR1 as MNHNY and CDR2 as SVGAGI (reference sequence). V was pared by 8 bases and J by 8 bases, with 16 bases between. The CDR3 loop reads CASGTQAWDEQFF. The CDR3 bases are TGTGCCAGCGGAACACAGGCTTGGGATGAGCAGTTCTTC.

The chain combines TRBV3-1 (or the pseudogene TRBV3-2) with TRBJ2-2; D call uncertain. Trimming removed 3 bases at V and 7 bases at J, with 12 bases between. CDR3 length: 14 amino acids. From germline, CDR1 is LGHDT and CDR2 YNNKEL (reference sequence). CDR3 nucleotide sequence: TGTGCCAGCAGCCATTACCACTCTAGCGGGGAGCTGTTTTTT. This gives the protein CASSHYHSSGELFF.

V and J are TRBV2 and TRBJ2-7; a weak D match, TRBD2 (6 bases). The CDR3 is made up of 16 amino acids. The ends were cut back, 6 bases at V and 3 bases at J, with 21 bases in the middle. Germline V CDR1 and CDR2: SNHLY, FYNNEI. This chain's CDR3 is CASRSNRDSSLYEQYF. The CDR3 nucleotides read TGTGCCAGCAGGTCTAACCGGGACTCGTCACTCTACGAGCAGTACTTC.

This clone came up a few times. The CDR3 here is CACKSSSYEQYF. DNA for the CDR3: TGCGCCTGTAAGTCCAGCTCCTACGAGCAGTACTTC. The chain couples TRBV29-1 to TRBJ2-7; D is unresolved. Germline CDR1 SQVTM, CDR2 ANQGSEA. There are 12 residues in the CDR3.

This clone was counted once. The chain uses TRBV19 and TRBJ2-6; D possibly corresponds to TRBD1 (6 bases). The CDR3 is 18 residues long. Germline V gene sequence: CDR1 LNHDA, CDR2 SQIVND (reference sequence). The germline V and J ends were trimmed by 5 bases and 0 bases, with 17 bases remaining between them. CDR3 region: CASSLRTPGVSGANVLTF. The CDR3 bases are TGTGCCAGTAGTTTACGTACTCCAGGGGTCTCTGGGGCCAACGTCCTGACTTTC.

The chain carries TRBV5-1 and TRBJ2-3, with 7 bases matching TRBD2. The germline V gene has CDR1 SGHRS and CDR2 YFSETQ. The trim removed 4 bases at V and 6 bases at J, leaving 8 bases unmatched. This CDR3 region has 14 residues. DNA for the CDR3: TGCGCCAGCAGCAGTACACCGGGGGGTGATACGCAGTATTTT. Translation: CASSSTPGGDTQYF. The full variable domain, completed using reference TRBV5-1 and TRBJ2-3, is KAGVTQTPRYLIKTRGQQVTLSCSPISGHRSVSWYQQTPGQGLQFLFEYFSETQRNKGNFPGRFSGRQFSNSRSEMNVSTLELGDSALYLCASSSTPGGDTQYFGPGTRLTVL.